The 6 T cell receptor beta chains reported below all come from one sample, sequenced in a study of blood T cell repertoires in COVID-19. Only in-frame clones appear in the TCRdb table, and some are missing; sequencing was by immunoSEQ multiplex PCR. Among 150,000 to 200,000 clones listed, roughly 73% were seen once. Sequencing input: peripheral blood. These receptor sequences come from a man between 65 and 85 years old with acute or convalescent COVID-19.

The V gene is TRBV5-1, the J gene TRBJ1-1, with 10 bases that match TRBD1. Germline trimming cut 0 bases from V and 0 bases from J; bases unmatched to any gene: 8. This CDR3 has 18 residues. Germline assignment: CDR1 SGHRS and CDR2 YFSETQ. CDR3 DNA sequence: TGCGCCAGCAGCTTGGCGGGACAGGGGAATTTCATGAACACTGAAGCTTTCTTT. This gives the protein CASSLAGQGNFMNTEAFF.

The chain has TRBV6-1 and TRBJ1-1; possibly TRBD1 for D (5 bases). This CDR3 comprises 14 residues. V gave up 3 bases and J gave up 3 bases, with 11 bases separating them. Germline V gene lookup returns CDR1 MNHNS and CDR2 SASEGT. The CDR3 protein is CASSEGGVDTEAFF. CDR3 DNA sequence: TGTGCCAGCAGTGAGGGGGGGGTAGACACTGAAGCTTTCTTT.

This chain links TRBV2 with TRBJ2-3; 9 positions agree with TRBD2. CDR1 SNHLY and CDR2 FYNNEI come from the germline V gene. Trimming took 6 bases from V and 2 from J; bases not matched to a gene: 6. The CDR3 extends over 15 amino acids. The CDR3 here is CASSGGRDFTDTQYF. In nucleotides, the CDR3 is TGTGCCAGCAGCGGCGGGAGGGATTTCACAGATACGCAGTATTTT.

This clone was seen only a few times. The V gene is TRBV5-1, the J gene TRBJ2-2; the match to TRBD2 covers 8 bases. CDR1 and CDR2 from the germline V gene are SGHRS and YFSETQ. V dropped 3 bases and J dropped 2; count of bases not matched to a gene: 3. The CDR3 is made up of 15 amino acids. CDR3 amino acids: CASSSGGVNTGELFF. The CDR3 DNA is TGCGCCAGCAGCTCCGGGGGGGTAAACACCGGGGAGCTGTTTTTT.

The CDR3 loop reads CASSKGLAEYNEQFF. For the CDR3, the DNA is TGTGCCAGCAGCAAGGGACTAGCGGAGTACAATGAGCAGTTCTTC. The chain recombines TRBV9 with TRBJ2-1; 11 bases fit TRBD2. V lost 4 bases, J lost 4 bases, and 4 bases stayed unmatched. The CDR3 is 15 residues long. Germline lookup yields CDR1 SGDLS and CDR2 YYNGEE.

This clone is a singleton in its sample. DNA for the CDR3: TGCGCCAGCAGCTTCGGCGGACAGGGCACTGGAAACACCATATATTTT. Translation: CASSFGGQGTGNTIYF. The rearrangement joins TRBV5-1 to TRBJ1-3; 8 nucleotides agree with TRBD1. Germline lookup yields CDR1 SGHRS and CDR2 YFSETQ. V lost 2 bases and J lost 2; bases outside the gene matches: 6. This CDR3 is 16 amino acids long.